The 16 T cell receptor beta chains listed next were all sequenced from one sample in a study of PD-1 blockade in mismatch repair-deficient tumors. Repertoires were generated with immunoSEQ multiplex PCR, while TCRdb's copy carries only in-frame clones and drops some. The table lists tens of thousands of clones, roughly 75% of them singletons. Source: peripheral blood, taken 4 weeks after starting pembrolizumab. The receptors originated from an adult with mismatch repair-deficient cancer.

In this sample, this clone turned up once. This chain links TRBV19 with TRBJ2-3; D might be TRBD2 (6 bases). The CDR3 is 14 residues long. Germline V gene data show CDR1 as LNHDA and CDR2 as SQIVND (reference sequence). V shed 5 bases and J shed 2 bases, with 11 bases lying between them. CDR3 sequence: CASSPGSYTDTQYF. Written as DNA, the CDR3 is TGTGCCAGTAGTCCCGGGAGTTACACAGATACGCAGTATTTT. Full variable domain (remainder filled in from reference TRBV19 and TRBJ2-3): DGGITQSPKYLFRKEGQNVTLSCEQNLNHDAMYWYRQDPGQGLRLIYYSQIVNDFQKGDIAEGYSVSREKKESFPLTVTSAQKNPTAFYLCASSPGSYTDTQYFGPGTRLTVL.

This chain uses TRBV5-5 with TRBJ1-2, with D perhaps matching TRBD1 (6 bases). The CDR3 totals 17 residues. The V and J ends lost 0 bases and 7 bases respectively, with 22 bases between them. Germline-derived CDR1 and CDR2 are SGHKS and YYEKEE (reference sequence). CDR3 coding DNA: TGTGCCAGCAGCTTGGAAGGGAGGGGGAGCCTCGTCAGTGGCTACACCTTC. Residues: CASSLEGRGSLVSGYTF. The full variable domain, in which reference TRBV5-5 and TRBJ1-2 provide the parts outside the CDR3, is DAGVTQSPTHLIKTRGQQVTLRCSPISGHKSVSWYQQVLGQGPQFIFQYYEKEERGRGNFPDRFSARQFPNYSSELNVNALLLGDSALYLCASSLEGRGSLVSGYTFGSGTRLTVV.

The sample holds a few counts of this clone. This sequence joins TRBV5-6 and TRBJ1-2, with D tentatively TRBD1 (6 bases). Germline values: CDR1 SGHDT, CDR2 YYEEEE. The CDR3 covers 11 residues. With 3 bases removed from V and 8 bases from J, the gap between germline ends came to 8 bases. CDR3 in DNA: TGTGCCAGCAGCTACAGGGACGGCTACACCTTC. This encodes CASSYRDGYTF.

CDR3 in amino acids: CASSSGTVKETQYF. The DNA for the CDR3 is TGTGCCAGCAGCTCCGGGACTGTCAAAGAGACCCAGTACTTC. The chain recombines TRBV7-2 with TRBJ2-5, with D possibly matching TRBD2 (6 bases). V lost 4 bases, J lost 3 bases, and 12 bases lay in between. The CDR3 has 14 amino acids. Germline V gene data show CDR1 as SGHTA and CDR2 as FQGNSA.

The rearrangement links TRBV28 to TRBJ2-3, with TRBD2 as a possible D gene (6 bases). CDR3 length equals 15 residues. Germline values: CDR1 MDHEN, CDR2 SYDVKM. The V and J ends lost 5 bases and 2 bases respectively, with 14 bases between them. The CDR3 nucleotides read TGTGCCAGCAGTAGTGCCGGGACTGACACAGATACGCAGTATTTT. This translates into CASSSAGTDTDTQYF.

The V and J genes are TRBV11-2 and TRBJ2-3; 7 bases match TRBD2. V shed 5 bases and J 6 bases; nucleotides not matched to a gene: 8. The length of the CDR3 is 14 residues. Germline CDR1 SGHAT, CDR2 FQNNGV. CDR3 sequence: CASSPGLGFDTQYF. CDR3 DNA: TGTGCCAGCAGCCCAGGACTAGGATTCGATACGCAGTATTTT. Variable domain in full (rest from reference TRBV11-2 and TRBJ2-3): EAGVAQSPRYKIIEKRQSVAFWCNPISGHATLYWYQQILGQGPKLLIQFQNNGVVDDSQLPKDRFSAERLKGVDSTLKIQPAKLEDSAVYLCASSPGLGFDTQYFGPGTRLTVL.

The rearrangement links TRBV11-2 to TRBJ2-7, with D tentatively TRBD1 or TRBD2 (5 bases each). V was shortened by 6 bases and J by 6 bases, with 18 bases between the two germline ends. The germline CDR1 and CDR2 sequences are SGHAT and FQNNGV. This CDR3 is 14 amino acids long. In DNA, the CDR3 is TGTGCCAGCAGTTTTGGGGACCTACGCGTCGAGCAGTACTTC. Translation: CASSFGDLRVEQYF.

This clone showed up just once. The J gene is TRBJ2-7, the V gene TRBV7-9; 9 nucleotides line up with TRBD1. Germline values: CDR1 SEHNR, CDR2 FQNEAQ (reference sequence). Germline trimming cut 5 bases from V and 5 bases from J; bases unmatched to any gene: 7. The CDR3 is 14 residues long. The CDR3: CASSGQGIGHEQYF. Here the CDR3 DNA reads TGTGCCAGCAGCGGACAGGGGATCGGCCACGAGCAGTACTTC.

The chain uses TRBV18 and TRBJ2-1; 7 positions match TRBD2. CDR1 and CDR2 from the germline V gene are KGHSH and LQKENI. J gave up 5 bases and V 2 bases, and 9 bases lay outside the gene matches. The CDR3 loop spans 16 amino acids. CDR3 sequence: CASSPGRGEGDNEQFF. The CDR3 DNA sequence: TGTGCCAGCTCACCAGGGCGCGGGGAGGGTGACAATGAGCAGTTCTTC.

CDR3 protein: CTADGYTF. In DNA form, the CDR3 reads TGCACGGCGGATGGCTACACCTTC. The chain combines TRBV29-1 with TRBJ1-2; D call uncertain. Germline CDR1 is SQVTM and CDR2 is ANQGSEA. CDR3 length equals 8 residues.

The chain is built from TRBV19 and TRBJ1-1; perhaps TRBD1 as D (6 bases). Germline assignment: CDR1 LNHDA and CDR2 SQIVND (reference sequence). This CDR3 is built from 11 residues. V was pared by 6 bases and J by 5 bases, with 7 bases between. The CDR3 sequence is CASSTGTEAFF. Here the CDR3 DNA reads TGTGCCAGTAGCACAGGGACTGAAGCTTTCTTT.

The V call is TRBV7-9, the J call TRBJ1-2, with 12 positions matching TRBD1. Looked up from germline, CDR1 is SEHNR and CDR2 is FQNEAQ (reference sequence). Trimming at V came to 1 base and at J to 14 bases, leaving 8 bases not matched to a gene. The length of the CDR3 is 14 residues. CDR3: CASSLVRGQGANTF. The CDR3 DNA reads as TGTGCCAGCAGCTTAGTCCGGGGACAGGGGGCGAATACCTTC.

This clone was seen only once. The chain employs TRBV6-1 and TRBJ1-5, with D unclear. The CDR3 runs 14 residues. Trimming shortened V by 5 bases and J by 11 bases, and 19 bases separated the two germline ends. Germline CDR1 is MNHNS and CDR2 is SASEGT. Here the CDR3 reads CASSQFGLRGTQHF. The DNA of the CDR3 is TGTGCCAGCAGTCAATTTGGGCTCCGGGGAACCCAGCATTTT.

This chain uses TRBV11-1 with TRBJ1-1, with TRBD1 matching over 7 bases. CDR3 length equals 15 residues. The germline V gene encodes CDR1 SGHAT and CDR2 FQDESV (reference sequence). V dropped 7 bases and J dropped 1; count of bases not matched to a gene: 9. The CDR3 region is CASTPGGGANTEAFF. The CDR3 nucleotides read TGTGCCAGCACCCCGGGAGGGGGCGCGAACACTGAAGCTTTCTTT.

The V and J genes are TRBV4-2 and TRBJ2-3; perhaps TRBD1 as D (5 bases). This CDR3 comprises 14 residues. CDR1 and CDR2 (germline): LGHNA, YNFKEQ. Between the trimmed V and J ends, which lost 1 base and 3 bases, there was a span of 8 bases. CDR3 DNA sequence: TGTGCCAGCAGCCAAGGGGGCACGACAGATACGCAGTATTTT. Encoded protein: CASSQGGTTDTQYF.

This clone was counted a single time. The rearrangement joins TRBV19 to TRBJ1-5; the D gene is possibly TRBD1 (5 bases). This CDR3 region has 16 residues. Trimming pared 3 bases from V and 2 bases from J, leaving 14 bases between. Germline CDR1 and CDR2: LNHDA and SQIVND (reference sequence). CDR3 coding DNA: TGTGCCAGTAGTATCGGGGCCAGGCATCGCAATCAGCCCCAGCATTTT. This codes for CASSIGARHRNQPQHF.